Listed below are T cell receptor beta chains from one sample, sequenced in a study of regulatory and conventional T cells in RAG deficiency. Clones were sequenced by immunoSEQ multiplex PCR, and TCRdb holds only the in-frame ones, with some missing. The table shows fewer than 40,000 clones, with about 96% occurring only once. The data also belong to a second study, concerning regulatory T cells.

Sequenced input: CD25- CD4+ T cells sorted from blood. The receptors here all came from a human donor in good health. Each CDR3 is given with its conserved first and last residue. A D gene is named only where the DNA matches it firmly. Clone size is given for some rows only: seen once, a few or many times, or a class if the clone is expanded.

d_gene	j_gene	abundance	v_gene	len	CDR3nt	CDR3aa
TRBD1	TRBJ2-5	.	TRBV5-4	14	TGTGCCAGCAGTAACAGGGGGATGGGGGAGACCCAGTACTTC	CASSNRGMGETQYF
TRBD2	TRBJ2-3	.	TRBV14	18	TGTGCCAGCAGCCACAAAAGAGGACTAGCTCAGGGAGGGGATACGCAGTATTTT	CASSHKRGLAQGGDTQYF
TRBD2	TRBJ2-3	.	TRBV7-2	17	TGTGCCAGCAGCTTACGGACTAGCGGGAGGGTCACAGATACGCAGTATTTT	CASSLRTSGRVTDTQYF
.	TRBJ1-2	.	TRBV6-5	14	TGTGCCAGCAGTTACTCGATTCGAGTTTATGGCTACACCTTC	CASSYSIRVYGYTF
.	TRBJ1-2	.	TRBV7-2	14	TGTGCCAGCAGCCCCAGACCGACAGGATATGGCTACACCTTC	CASSPRPTGYGYTF
.	TRBJ1-1	.	TRBV15	16	TGTGCCACCAGCAGAGCGGGGGGGATTGGGGGCACTGAAGCTTTCTTT	CATSRAGGIGGTEAFF
.	TRBJ1-2	.	TRBV5-1	13	TGCGCCAGCAGCTTGCAGGGGCGGAGTGGCTACACCTTC	CASSLQGRSGYTF
.	TRBJ1-5	.	TRBV11-2	13	TGTGCCAGCAGCTTAAGCGGACCACAGTCCCAGCATTTT	CASSLSGPQSQHF
TRBD1	TRBJ2-1	.	TRBV5-1	19	TGCGCCAGCAGCCCCAAGGGGAATGACAGGGAGAAAGGGTACAATGAGCAGTTCTTC	CASSPKGNDREKGYNEQFF
.	TRBJ2-5	once	TRBV6-5	14	TGTGCCAGCAGTTTAACTGGAGACCAAGAGACCCAGTACTTC	CASSLTGDQETQYF
TRBD1	TRBJ2-7	.	TRBV7-2	14	TGTGCCAGCAGTTCTGGACAGGGGGCCTACGAGCAGTACTTC	CASSSGQGAYEQYF
.	TRBJ1-3	few	TRBV9	15	TGTGCCAGCAGCCCCCGAGCCGCAAGTGCGGGCACCATATATTTT	CASSPRAASAGTIYF
TRBD1	TRBJ2-7	.	TRBV30	16	TGTGCCTGGAGTGATAACACAGGGGGCGCTTCCTACGAGCAGTACTTC	CAWSDNTGGASYEQYF
.	TRBJ2-6	.	TRBV19	17	TGTGCCAGTAGAAAGACACGAGAAGCCTCTGGGGCCAACGTCCTGACTTTC	CASRKTREASGANVLTF
.	TRBJ1-4	.	TRBV5-8	16	TGTGCCAGCAGCCCGGGGAGGGGCAGCTATAATGAAAAACTGTTTTTT	CASSPGRGSYNEKLFF
.	TRBJ1-4	.	TRBV6-5	15	TGTGCCAGCAGTCTGAGACAGCAATATAATGAAAAACTGTTTTTT	CASSLRQQYNEKLFF
TRBD1	TRBJ2-3	once	TRBV7-2	15	TGTGCCAGCAGCCCAACCCCGACAGGGCGGGATACGCAGTATTTT	CASSPTPTGRDTQYF
TRBD1	TRBJ1-5	.	TRBV2	14	TGTGCCAGCAGCGACAGGGTCCCCAATCAGCCCCAGCATTTT	CASSDRVPNQPQHF
.	TRBJ2-5	.	TRBV30	14	TGTGCCTGGAAGGGCGGGCTCTCCCAAGAGACCCAGTACTTC	CAWKGGLSQETQYF
TRBD2	TRBJ2-7	.	TRBV9	14	TGTGCCAGCAGCGTTACAACTAGCGGCTACGAGCAGTACTTC	CASSVTTSGYEQYF
TRBD2	TRBJ2-1	.	TRBV2	16	TGTGCCAGCAGGGCTACGACTAGCGGCTCCTACAATGAGCAGTTCTTC	CASRATTSGSYNEQFF
.	TRBJ2-5	.	TRBV5-1	14	TGCGCCAGCAGCTTTACAGGGCCGCAAGAGACCCAGTACTTC	CASSFTGPQETQYF
TRBD1	TRBJ1-4	.	TRBV29-1	15	TGCAGCGCTCGGACAGGGTCTATGACTAATGAAAAACTGTTTTTT	CSARTGSMTNEKLFF
TRBD1	TRBJ2-2	once	TRBV7-9	16	TGTGCCAGCAGCCCGTTCGACAGGGGGAGGACCGGGGAGCTGTTTTTT	CASSPFDRGRTGELFF
TRBD1	TRBJ2-1	.	TRBV7-9	15	TGTGCCAGCAGCTTGCGGGACAGGGTCGTCTATGAGCAGTTCTTC	CASSLRDRVVYEQFF
.	TRBJ1-2	.	TRBV19	14	TGTGCCAGTAGTCTCCAGAGGGAGGGCTATGGCTACACCTTC	CASSLQREGYGYTF
.	TRBJ2-5	.	TRBV18	11	TGTGCCAGCTCATCCTCGGAGACCCAGTACTTC	CASSSSETQYF
TRBD1	TRBJ2-3	.	TRBV11-2	17	TGTGCCAGCAGCTTACTGGCGAACAGGGGTTCTTCAGATACGCAGTATTTT	CASSLLANRGSSDTQYF
.	TRBJ1-6	.	TRBV27	18	TGTGCCAGCACCACTAGGGCATCGGGGGGCGTCGGTAATTCACCCCTCCACTTT	CASTTRASGGVGNSPLHF
TRBD2	TRBJ2-1	.	TRBV19	17	TGTGCCAGTAATAGGAATAGCGGGGCCCGCTCCTACAATGAGCAGTTCTTC	CASNRNSGARSYNEQFF
.	TRBJ1-4	.	TRBV18	13	TGTGCCAGCTCATCTCGGGTCGATGAAAAACTGTTTTTT	CASSSRVDEKLFF
TRBD1	TRBJ1-3	.	TRBV5-1	17	TGCGCCAGCAGCTGGGCCGACAGGGGGCATGCTAGGAACACCATATATTTT	CASSWADRGHARNTIYF
.	TRBJ2-3	.	TRBV30	12	TGTGCCTGGAGTCCGATAGAGGGTACGCAGTATTTT	CAWSPIEGTQYF
.	TRBJ2-3	.	TRBV19	14	TGTGCCAGTGAAACGGAGGAGGGTTCAGATACGCAGTATTTT	CASETEEGSDTQYF
TRBD1	TRBJ2-7	.	TRBV6-5	14	TGTGCCAGCAGTTACTCAGGGGGCAGGTACGAGCAGTACTTC	CASSYSGGRYEQYF
TRBD2	TRBJ2-3	.	TRBV5-1	15	TGCGCCAGCAGCCATAGCGGGGGGTATACAGATACGCAGTATTTT	CASSHSGGYTDTQYF
.	TRBJ1-2	.	TRBV6-6	13	TGTGCCAGCAGCCCTTCGAGGGTGAGTGGCTACACCTTC	CASSPSRVSGYTF
TRBD2	TRBJ2-1	.	TRBV11-3	13	TGTGCCAGCAGCAAGACTAGCCCCGATGAGCAGTTCTTC	CASSKTSPDEQFF
.	TRBJ1-6	.	TRBV19	14	TGTGCCAGTAGTATAGCAGGGTTAAGGTCACCCCTCCACTTT	CASSIAGLRSPLHF
.	TRBJ2-2	.	TRBV7-2	16	TGTGCCAGCAGCTTAGATTCTAGTCTATACACCGGGGAGCTGTTTTTT	CASSLDSSLYTGELFF
TRBD2	TRBJ2-5	.	TRBV6-1	14	TGTGCCAGCAGCGGGACTAGTCGTACGCAGACCCAGTACTTC	CASSGTSRTQTQYF
TRBD1	TRBJ1-4	.	TRBV27	17	TGTGCCAGCAGCTCCGACAGGGCCCCTTCAACTAATGAAAAACTGTTTTTT	CASSSDRAPSTNEKLFF
.	TRBJ1-2	once	TRBV6-1	13	TGTGCCACAAATTCAGGGATCTACTATGGCTACACCTTC	CATNSGIYYGYTF
.	TRBJ1-3	.	TRBV7-9	12	TGTGCCAGCAGCCCTTTCGGAAACACCATATATTTT	CASSPFGNTIYF
TRBD1	TRBJ1-1	.	TRBV2	18	TGTGCCAGCAGGACGAACCTCGGACAGGGGGCGCTGAGAACTGAAGCTTTCTTT	CASRTNLGQGALRTEAFF
TRBD1	TRBJ1-5	.	TRBV9	14	TGTGCCAGCAGCGCCACAGGGGTCGGCCAGCCCCAGCATTTT	CASSATGVGQPQHF
TRBD1	TRBJ1-1	.	TRBV25-1	16	TGTGCCAGCAGTGCAACGGACAGGCCTATGAACACTGAAGCTTTCTTT	CASSATDRPMNTEAFF
.	TRBJ1-2	.	TRBV6-1	12	TGTGCCAGCAGTGAACTTGTCTATGGCTACACCTTC	CASSELVYGYTF
TRBD1	TRBJ1-6	.	TRBV6-5	13	TGTGCCACCAGACTCGGACAGGCCCTACCCCTCCACTTT	CATRLGQALPLHF
TRBD1	TRBJ1-2	.	TRBV25-1	15	TGTGCCAGCAGTGAGGCTCCGGACAGGGGAAGGGGCTACACCTTC	CASSEAPDRGRGYTF
TRBD1	TRBJ1-1	once	TRBV9	15	TGTGCCAGCAGCGCCGAACAGGGGAAAAACACTGAAGCTTTCTTT	CASSAEQGKNTEAFF
TRBD1	TRBJ2-3	.	TRBV5-1	14	TGCGCCAGCAGCACCGGACAGGGGGCAGATACGCAGTATTTT	CASSTGQGADTQYF
.	TRBJ1-2	.	TRBV5-5	13	TGTGCCAGCACCCTAGAGGTTAACTATGGCTACACCTTC	CASTLEVNYGYTF